A selection of T cell receptor beta chains follows, all from one sample in a study of blood T cell repertoires in COVID-19. Here immunoSEQ multiplex PCR was the method, and the copy in TCRdb shows in-frame clones only, minus some. The profile covers 110,000 or so clones, with around 85% appearing a single time and about 13% taken by the ten largest. Sequences were obtained from peripheral blood. These receptors all stem from a human donor in a cohort sampled during active COVID-19. The CDR3 runs from the conserved cysteine through the conserved F or W. Each record gives: V gene, clone size, J gene, D gene, CDR3 DNA, CDR3 protein. A D gene is named only where the DNA matches it firmly. Not all rows give a size; the values are once, few, many and, for expanded clones, a class.

TRBV7-9	once	TRBJ1-4	TRBD1	TGTGCCAGCAGCTTGCAGGGGGTGAATGAAAAACTGTTTTTT	CASSLQGVNEKLFF
TRBV6-5	.	TRBJ2-7	TRBD2	TGTGCCAGCAGTAGAGGACTAGCGGGGGGTTCAGAGCAGTACTTC	CASSRGLAGGSEQYF
TRBV9	.	TRBJ1-6	TRBD1	TGTGCCAGCAGCGGAGGACAGGGCTTCAAGTCGAATTTTAATTCACCCCTCCACTTT	CASSGGQGFKSNFNSPLHF
TRBV2	.	TRBJ2-1	TRBD2	TGTGCCAGCAGTGGGACTAGCGCTTACAATGAGCAGTTCTTC	CASSGTSAYNEQFF
TRBV18	.	TRBJ1-2	TRBD1	TGTGCCAGCTCAAGGGGACAGGGGGCCAACTATGGCTACACCTTC	CASSRGQGANYGYTF
TRBV20-1	.	TRBJ2-1	.	TGCAGTGCTAATTTACAGGGTTATCTGTTCTTC	CSANLQGYLFF
TRBV10-3	.	TRBJ2-2	TRBD1	TGTGCCATCAGTGACTCCGGGACAGGGAACACCGGGGAGCTGTTTTTT	CAISDSGTGNTGELFF
TRBV12-5	.	TRBJ2-3	TRBD1	TGTGCTAGTGGTTTCGGGACAGGGGGCACAGATACGCAGTATTTT	CASGFGTGGTDTQYF
TRBV10-3	.	TRBJ2-1	.	TGTGCCATCAGTGAGAGAGATGAGCAGTTCTTC	CAISERDEQFF
TRBV9	.	TRBJ2-3	TRBD1	TGTGCCAGCAGCCCCCAGACAGGGGGCTCTATCAGCACAGATACGCAGTATTTT	CASSPQTGGSISTDTQYF
TRBV27	.	TRBJ1-1	TRBD1	TGTGCCAGCCTGACGACAGGGAGGAACACTGAAGCTTTCTTT	CASLTTGRNTEAFF
TRBV11-2	.	TRBJ1-5	.	TGTGCCAGCAGCCCGAGACAGGATCAGCCCCAGCATTTT	CASSPRQDQPQHF
TRBV28	once	TRBJ2-5	TRBD2	TGTGCCAGCAGCGAGACTAGCGCGGTGGCAGAGACCCAGTACTTC	CASSETSAVAETQYF
TRBV30	.	TRBJ2-1	TRBD2	TGTGCCTGTTGGAGGACTAGCGGGGCGAGGACCTACAATGAGCAGTTCTTC	CACWRTSGARTYNEQFF
TRBV19	.	TRBJ1-1	.	TGTGCCAGTAGTGCACAGGTGAACACTGAAGCTTTCTTT	CASSAQVNTEAFF
TRBV6-4	.	TRBJ2-3	TRBD2	TGTGCCAGTAAACCTAGAGCGGGGCTAACAGATACGCAGTATTTT	CASKPRAGLTDTQYF
TRBV6-5	.	TRBJ2-7	.	TGTGCCAGCAGCCGATCGACAGAAAGCTCCTACGAGCAGTACTTC	CASSRSTESSYEQYF
TRBV6-4	.	TRBJ2-1	.	TGTGCCAGCAGCCCTCACAGCCTGTACAATGAGCAGTTCTTC	CASSPHSLYNEQFF
TRBV11-2	.	TRBJ2-7	TRBD2	TGTGCCAGCAGCCGGACTAGCGGGGGGCTTTCAAACTACGAGCAGTACTTC	CASSRTSGGLSNYEQYF
TRBV4-2	.	TRBJ2-1	TRBD2	TGTGCCAGCAGCCAAGGACTCGGACTAGCGACTTACAATGAGCAGTTCTTC	CASSQGLGLATYNEQFF
TRBV5-1	.	TRBJ2-4	TRBD1	TGCGCCAGCAGCTTGGTTACGGACAGGGGTGGAGGAGCCAAAAACATTCAGTACTTC	CASSLVTDRGGGAKNIQYF
TRBV5-1	.	TRBJ1-4	TRBD1	TGCGCCAGCAGGAGACAGGGGTCCCCAACTAATGAAAAACTGTTTTTT	CASRRQGSPTNEKLFF
TRBV14	.	TRBJ2-7	TRBD1	TGTGCCAGCAGCCCCTGGGACAGGGCCTCCTACGAGCAGTACTTC	CASSPWDRASYEQYF
TRBV6-4	.	TRBJ2-2	TRBD2	TGTGCCAGCAGGCCTAGCGGGGGGTCCACCGGGGAGCTGTTTTTT	CASRPSGGSTGELFF
TRBV28	.	TRBJ1-4	.	TGTGCCCTGAGCGGGGGCGCAACTAATGAAAAACTGTTTTTT	CALSGGATNEKLFF
TRBV30	.	TRBJ1-1	TRBD1	TGTGCCTGGAGTGGGGACAGGGGCACTGAAGCTTTCTTT	CAWSGDRGTEAFF
TRBV15	many	TRBJ1-6	TRBD1	TGTGCCAGCAGACAGGGGTTTGAGAATTCACCCCTCCACTTT	CASRQGFENSPLHF
TRBV7-2	.	TRBJ2-1	TRBD2	TGTGCCAGCAGCCCGGAGGCAGCGGGGAATGAGCAGTTCTTC	CASSPEAAGNEQFF